Presented here are 23 T cell receptor beta chains from one specimen sequenced in a study of T cell changes during pregnancy in multiple sclerosis. Sequencing was performed with immunoSEQ multiplex PCR; in TCRdb, only in-frame clones are kept and a portion is missing. This table has some 77,000 clones, roughly nine tenths appearing once. Source: peripheral blood, taken in the second trimester of pregnancy. The receptors stem from a female donor in good health, enrolled as a control in a pregnancy study.

The rearrangement uses TRBV18 and TRBJ1-2; the match to TRBD1 covers 7 bases. This CDR3 comprises 15 residues. V was pared by 4 bases and J by 8 bases, with 13 bases of the junction left unmatched. Per the germline V gene, CDR1 is KGHSH and CDR2 is LQKENI. For the CDR3, the DNA is TGTGCCAGCTCACTTTCCGGGACAGAAATCTACGGCTACACCTTC. Translation gives CASSLSGTEIYGYTF.

The gene calls are TRBV4-3 and TRBJ1-2; TRBD1 is a possible D gene (6 bases). CDR3 length equals 14 residues. The V end was cut by 1 base, the J end by 7 bases, with 13 bases between. Germline V gene lookup returns CDR1 LGHNA and CDR2 YSLEER. CDR3 nucleotide sequence: TGCGCCAGCAGCCAAGGGACAGATGGCCCTGGCTACACCTTC. This sequence encodes CASSQGTDGPGYTF.

This rearrangement joins TRBV4-3 to TRBJ1-2; 7 nucleotides line up with TRBD1. Trimming removed 3 bases from V and 6 bases from J; junction bases left unmatched: 7. CDR1 LGHNA and CDR2 YSLEER come from the germline V gene. The CDR3 extends over 14 amino acids. The CDR3 coding sequence is TGCGCCAGCAGCCACGCCGGGACAGCGAATGGCTACACCTTC. Translated: CASSHAGTANGYTF.

The V call is TRBV4-1, the J call TRBJ2-3, with TRBD2 matching 14 bases. This CDR3 contains 22 residues. After removal of 1 base from V and 3 bases from J, the junction contained 18 bases not matched to a gene. The V gene's germline CDR1 is MGHRA and CDR2 YSYEKL. CDR3 in amino acids: CASSQVPLVFSGLAGETDTQYF. CDR3 nucleotide sequence: TGCGCCAGCAGCCAAGTCCCGCTGGTGTTTTCGGGACTAGCGGGGGAGACAGATACGCAGTATTTT.

This clone was counted a few times. The genes are TRBV6-5 and TRBJ1-6; a weak D match, TRBD1 (6 bases). The CDR3 loop spans 14 amino acids. Looked up from germline, CDR1 is MNHEY and CDR2 is SVGAGI. Deletions cut 0 bases from V and 10 bases from J, with 10 bases between. Here the CDR3 reads CASSYSSGGSPLHF. In DNA form, the CDR3 reads TGTGCCAGCAGTTACTCGAGTGGGGGCTCACCCCTCCACTTT.

This chain connects TRBV2 to TRBJ1-5; TRBD1 is a possible D gene (5 bases). Trimming pared 0 bases from V and 4 bases from J, leaving 10 bases between. Germline CDR1 reads SNHLY; CDR2 reads FYNNEI. The CDR3 is 15 residues long. For the CDR3, the DNA is TGTGCCAGCAGTGAAGCGCGGGGGGGGAATCAGCCCCAGCATTTT. The encoded protein is CASSEARGGNQPQHF.

The chain couples TRBV18 to TRBJ1-2; D remains unclear. CDR3 length equals 13 residues. Trimming stripped 1 base from V and 3 bases from J, with 6 bases between. Germline V CDR1 and CDR2: KGHSH, LQKENI. The CDR3 DNA is TGTGCCAGCTCACCACGGGGAGACTATGGCTACACCTTC. The encoded protein is CASSPRGDYGYTF.

In this sample, this clone turned up once. For the CDR3, the DNA is TGTGCCAGCAGCTTAGGAGGGACTAACTATGGCTACACCTTC. Translating gives CASSLGGTNYGYTF. The gene calls are TRBV7-9 and TRBJ1-2; D is unresolved. The length of the CDR3 is 14 residues. Germline V gives CDR1 SEHNR, CDR2 FQNEAQ (reference sequence). Between the trimmed V and J ends, which lost 1 base and 0 bases, there was a span of 6 bases.

V gene TRBV4-2 combines with J gene TRBJ1-6; maybe TRBD1 (6 bases). The V gene lost 3 bases and the J gene lost 6 bases, with 9 bases spanning the gap. The germline gives CDR1 LGHNA, CDR2 YNFKEQ. This CDR3 comprises 14 residues. Here the CDR3 reads CASSHGQRNSPLHF. The CDR3, as DNA: TGTGCCAGCAGCCACGGACAGCGTAATTCACCCCTCCACTTT.

The gene calls are TRBV4-2 and TRBJ2-7; D is perhaps TRBD1 (6 bases). CDR3 length: 14 residues. Germline lookup yields CDR1 LGHNA and CDR2 YNFKEQ. The V end lost 7 bases, the J end lost 5 bases, and 18 bases lay between the germline ends. The CDR3 is CASNSYAGDHEQYF. The CDR3 nucleotides read TGTGCCAGCAACTCCTACGCAGGGGACCACGAGCAGTACTTC.

This clone was seen a handful of times. In the same sample, other DNA sequences code for this CDR3. CDR3 coding DNA: TGTGCCAGCAGTTACTCTACGGGACAGAACACTGAAGCTTTCTTT. Amino acids: CASSYSTGQNTEAFF. The gene calls are TRBV6-6 and TRBJ1-1; TRBD1 is a possible D gene (6 bases). This CDR3 is 15 amino acids long. Trimming pared 0 bases from V and 1 base from J, leaving 9 bases between. CDR1 and CDR2 from the germline V gene are MNHNY and SVGAGI (reference sequence).

The chain carries TRBV15 and TRBJ1-2; 9 nucleotides agree with TRBD1. Germline loops: CDR1 LNHNV, CDR2 YYDKDF (reference sequence). J lost 8 bases, V lost 6 bases, and 10 bases had no gene match. The CDR3 has 14 amino acids. This chain's CDR3 is CATRKDRGNGGYTF. CDR3 nucleotides: TGTGCCACCAGGAAGGACAGGGGCAATGGGGGCTACACCTTC.

The rearrangement joins TRBV19 to TRBJ2-2; 7 bases are shared with TRBD1. This CDR3 has 14 residues. CDR1 LNHDA and CDR2 SQIVND come from the germline V gene (reference sequence). V was clipped by 7 bases and J by 3 bases; unmatched bases: 5. CDR3 sequence: CASIRTGDTGELFF. Here the CDR3 DNA reads TGTGCCAGTATAAGGACAGGAGACACCGGGGAGCTGTTTTTT.

This chain joins TRBV15 and TRBJ1-5; 7 bases agree with TRBD1. The CDR3 contains 15 residues. Germline values: CDR1 LNHNV, CDR2 YYDKDF (reference sequence). The V segment lost 9 bases and the J segment 6 bases; nucleotides outside the gene matches: 14. The CDR3 coding sequence is TGTGCCACTAGGGACAGACAAACGGAAAGTCAGCCCCAGCATTTT. This translates into CATRDRQTESQPQHF.

This sequence joins TRBV7-8 and TRBJ2-7; 7 nucleotides align to TRBD1. Germline CDR1 and CDR2: SGHVS and FQNEAQ. V dropped 5 bases and J dropped 3; count of bases not matched to a gene: 10. CDR3 length: 15 amino acids. The DNA for the CDR3 is TGTGCCAGCAGCCGCACACGAACAGGGGACTACGAGCAGTACTTC. As protein: CASSRTRTGDYEQYF.

This chain joins TRBV5-1 and TRBJ2-7, with 8 bases aligning to TRBD2. The CDR3 extends over 14 amino acids. CDR1 is SGHRS and CDR2 is YFSETQ in the germline V gene. V dropped 4 bases and J dropped 1; count of bases not matched to a gene: 4. The CDR3 here is CASSPGGGSYEQYF. CDR3 coding DNA: TGCGCCAGCAGCCCCGGGGGGGGGTCCTACGAGCAGTACTTC.

V and J are TRBV19 and TRBJ2-4, with 7 nucleotides matching TRBD1. There are 16 residues in the CDR3. With V trimmed by 1 base and J by 3 bases, 6 bases remained unmatched. Germline CDR1 LNHDA, CDR2 SQIVND (reference sequence). As DNA, the CDR3 is TGTGCCAGTAGTATAGTGGGACAGAGAGTCAAAAACATTCAGTACTTC. It encodes CASSIVGQRVKNIQYF.

The V gene is TRBV6-6, the J gene TRBJ1-5, with D perhaps TRBD1 (6 bases). V lost 6 bases and J lost 4, with 10 bases in between. CDR3 length: 13 amino acids. Germline loops: CDR1 MNHNY, CDR2 SVGAGI (reference sequence). The CDR3 DNA is TGTGCCAGCAGGTGGGGGCCTAATCAGCCCCAGCATTTT. The encoded protein is CASRWGPNQPQHF.

This rearrangement joins TRBV5-1 to TRBJ1-4; possibly TRBD1 for D (6 bases). The CDR3 runs to 15 residues. Germline CDR1 and CDR2: SGHRS and YFSETQ. V was pared by 0 bases and J by 8 bases, with 14 bases between. The CDR3 region has the DNA TGCGCCAGCAGCTTGGGTGCAGGGCAGGGGGAAAAACTGTTTTTT. Protein: CASSLGAGQGEKLFF.

The chain uses TRBV28 and TRBJ1-3, with D maybe TRBD1 (5 bases). CDR3 size: 15 residues. The V gene's germline CDR1 is MDHEN and CDR2 SYDVKM. The germline V and J ends were trimmed by 5 bases and 2 bases, with 13 bases remaining between them. The CDR3 DNA sequence: TGTGCCAGCAGTCTGGGGACTTACGCTGGAAACACCATATATTTT. It is translated as CASSLGTYAGNTIYF.

The rearrangement uses TRBV9 and TRBJ2-1; TRBD1 matches 8 bases. The CDR3 consists of 14 residues. From germline, CDR1 is SGDLS and CDR2 YYNGEE. After removal of 3 bases from V and 10 bases from J, the junction contained 9 bases not matched to a gene. The DNA for the CDR3 is TGTGCCAGCAGCGCCCAGGGGGCGAGGGGCGAGCAGTTCTTC. Amino acids: CASSAQGARGEQFF.

The chain has TRBV19 and TRBJ1-2; D is possibly TRBD1 (5 bases). V was clipped by 6 bases and J by 3 bases, with 11 bases between them. This CDR3 is built from 13 residues. Per the germline V gene, CDR1 is LNHDA and CDR2 is SQIVND (reference sequence). CDR3 DNA sequence: TGTGCCAGTAGGGGGGGGACCTACTATGGCTACACCTTC. Its translation: CASRGGTYYGYTF.

The CDR3 DNA sequence: TGTGCCAGCAGCTTAGGGGGACAGTACCAAGAGACCCAGTACTTC. The encoded protein is CASSLGGQYQETQYF. The chain links TRBV7-2 to TRBJ2-5; the match to TRBD1 covers 7 bases. The CDR3 has 15 residues. CDR1 is SGHTA, CDR2 FQGNSA, per germline. V lost 1 base to trimming and J lost 0 bases; unmatched junction nucleotides: 2. The full variable domain, rest sourced from reference TRBV7-2 and TRBJ2-5, is GAGVSQSPSNKVTEKGKDVELRCDPISGHTALYWYRQSLGQGLEFLIYFQGNSAPDKSGLPSDRFSAERTGGSVSTLTIQRTQQEDSAVYLCASSLGGQYQETQYFGPGTRLLVL.